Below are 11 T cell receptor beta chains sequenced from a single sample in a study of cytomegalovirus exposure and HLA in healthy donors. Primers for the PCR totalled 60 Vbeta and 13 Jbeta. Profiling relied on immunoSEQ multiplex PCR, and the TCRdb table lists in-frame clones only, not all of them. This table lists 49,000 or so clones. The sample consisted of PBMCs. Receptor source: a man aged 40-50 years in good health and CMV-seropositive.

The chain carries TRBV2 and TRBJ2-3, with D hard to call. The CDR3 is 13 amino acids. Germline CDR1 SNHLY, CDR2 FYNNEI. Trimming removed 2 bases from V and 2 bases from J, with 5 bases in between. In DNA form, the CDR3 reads TGTGCCAGCAGTGAACAGAACACAGATACGCAGTATTTT. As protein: CASSEQNTDTQYF.

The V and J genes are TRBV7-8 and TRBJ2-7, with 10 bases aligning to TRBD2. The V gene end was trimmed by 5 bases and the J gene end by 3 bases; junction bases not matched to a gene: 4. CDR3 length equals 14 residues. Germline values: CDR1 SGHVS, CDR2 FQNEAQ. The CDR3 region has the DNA TGTGCCAGCAGCGAGCGGGAGGGCTTCTACGAGCAGTACTTC. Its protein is CASSEREGFYEQYF.

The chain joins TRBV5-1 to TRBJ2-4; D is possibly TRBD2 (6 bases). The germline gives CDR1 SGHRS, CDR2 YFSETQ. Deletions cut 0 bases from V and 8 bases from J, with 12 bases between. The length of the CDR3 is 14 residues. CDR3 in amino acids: CASSLGLASDIQYF. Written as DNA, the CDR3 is TGCGCCAGCAGCTTGGGGCTAGCGAGTGACATTCAGTACTTC.

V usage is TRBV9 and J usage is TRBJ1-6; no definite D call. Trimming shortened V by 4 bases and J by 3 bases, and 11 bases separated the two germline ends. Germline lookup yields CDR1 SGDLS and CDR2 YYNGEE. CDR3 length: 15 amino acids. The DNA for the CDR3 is TGTGCCAGCAGCTCTCAGACAAGCTATAATTCACCCCTCCACTTT. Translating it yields CASSSQTSYNSPLHF.

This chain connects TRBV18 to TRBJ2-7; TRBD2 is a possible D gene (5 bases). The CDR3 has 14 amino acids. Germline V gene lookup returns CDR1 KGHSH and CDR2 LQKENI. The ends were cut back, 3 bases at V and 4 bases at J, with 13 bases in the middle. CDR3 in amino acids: CASSPRGRDYEQYF. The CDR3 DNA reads TGTGCCAGCTCACCCCGAGGGAGAGATTACGAGCAGTACTTC.

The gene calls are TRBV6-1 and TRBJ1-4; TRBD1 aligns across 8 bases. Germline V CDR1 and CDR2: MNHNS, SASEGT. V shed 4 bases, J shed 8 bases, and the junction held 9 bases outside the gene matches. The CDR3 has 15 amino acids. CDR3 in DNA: TGTGCCAGCAGTGCTACCGGGACAGGACTAGAAAAACTGTTTTTT. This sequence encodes CASSATGTGLEKLFF.

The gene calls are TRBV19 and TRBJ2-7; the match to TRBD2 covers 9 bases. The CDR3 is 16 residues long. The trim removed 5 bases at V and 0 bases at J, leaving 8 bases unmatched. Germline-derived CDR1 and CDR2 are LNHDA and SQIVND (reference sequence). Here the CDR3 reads CASSPRGAGGSYEQYF. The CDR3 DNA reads TGTGCCAGTAGTCCCCGTGGAGCGGGAGGCTCCTACGAGCAGTACTTC.

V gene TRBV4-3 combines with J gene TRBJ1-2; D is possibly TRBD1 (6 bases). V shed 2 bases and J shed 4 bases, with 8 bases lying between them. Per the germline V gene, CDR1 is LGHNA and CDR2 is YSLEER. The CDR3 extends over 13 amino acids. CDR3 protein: CASSQTGSYGYTF. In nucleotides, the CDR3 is TGCGCCAGCAGCCAAACAGGGTCCTATGGCTACACCTTC.

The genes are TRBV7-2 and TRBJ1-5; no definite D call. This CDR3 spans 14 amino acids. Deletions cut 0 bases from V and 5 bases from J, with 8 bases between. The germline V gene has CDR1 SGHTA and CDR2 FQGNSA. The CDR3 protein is CASSLAARDQPQHF. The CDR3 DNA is TGTGCCAGCAGCTTAGCGGCTCGGGATCAGCCCCAGCATTTT.

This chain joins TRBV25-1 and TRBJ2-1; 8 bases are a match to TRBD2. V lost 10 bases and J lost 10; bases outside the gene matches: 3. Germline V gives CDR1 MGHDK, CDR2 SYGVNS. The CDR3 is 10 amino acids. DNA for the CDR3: TGTGCCACCCGGGAGGGGGAGCAGTTCTTC. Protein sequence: CATREGEQFF.

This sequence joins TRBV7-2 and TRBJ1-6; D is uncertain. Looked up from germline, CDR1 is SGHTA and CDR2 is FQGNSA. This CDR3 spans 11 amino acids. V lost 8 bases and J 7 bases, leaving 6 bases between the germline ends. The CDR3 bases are TGTGCCAGCTCTTCCAATTCACCCCTCCACTTT. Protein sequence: CASSSNSPLHF.